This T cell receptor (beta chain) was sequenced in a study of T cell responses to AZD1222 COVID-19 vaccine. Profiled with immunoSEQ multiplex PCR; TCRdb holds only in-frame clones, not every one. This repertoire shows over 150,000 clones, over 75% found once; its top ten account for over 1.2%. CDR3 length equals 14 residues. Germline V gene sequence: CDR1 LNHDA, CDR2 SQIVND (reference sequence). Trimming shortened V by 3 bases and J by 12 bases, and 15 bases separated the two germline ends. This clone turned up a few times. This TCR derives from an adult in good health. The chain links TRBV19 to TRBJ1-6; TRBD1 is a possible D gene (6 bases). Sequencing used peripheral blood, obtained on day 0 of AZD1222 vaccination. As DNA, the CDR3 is TGTGCCAGTAGTATCACCCGGGGGCAACAACCCCTCCACTTT. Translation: CASSITRGQQPLHF.